The clone carrying this TCR beta chain appeared many times. Antigen specificity is unknown. Among all donors, each was a healthy Caucasian. The sample is drawn from a study of identical twins. Study-wide points: Fewer insertions were carried by abundant cord blood beta clonotypes, but none was seen in memory repertoires.

Template switching (which added a universal primer site) was used, and cDNA carried unique molecular identifiers. TCRdb reprocessed the 5' RACE reads via MiXCR and lists one record per CDR3 protein. The sample lists 350,000 or so distinct CDR3 sequences, roughly 9% occurring once. There are 19 residues in the CDR3. Germline V gives CDR1 MDHEN, CDR2 SYDVKM. Unmatched junction bases numbered 14, after V lost 5 bases and J lost 2 bases. Sequencing was performed on naive T cells sorted from blood. The chain employs TRBV28 and TRBJ1-5; 11 nucleotides agree with TRBD1. The sequence came from a woman in her fifties or sixties in good health. CDR3: CASSPPPGTGGLGNQPQHF. Here the CDR3 DNA reads TGTGCCAGCAGTCCCCCACCCGGGACAGGGGGTTTGGGCAATCAGCCCCAGCATTTT.